The 9 T cell receptor beta chains given below trace back to one sample, sequenced in a study of CD8 T cells in ankylosing spondylitis. TCRdb redid the calling of the 5' RACE reads with MiXCR, one entry per CDR3 protein. The table lists some 350,000 distinct CDR3 sequences, approximately 15% of them singletons. Sequences were obtained from blood, either unsorted or a sorted T cell fraction (not recorded which). These receptors came from a male donor with ankylosing spondylitis or in good health (not recorded which).

The sample holds a few counts of this clonotype. The V gene is TRBV16, the J gene TRBJ1-4; tentative D call: TRBD1 (6 bases). Germline loops: CDR1 KGHSY, CDR2 FQNENV. CDR3 size: 14 residues. Trimming left V 0 bases short and J 8 bases short, with 10 bases between. The CDR3 DNA reads as TGTGCCAGCAGCCAATCGCAGGGGCAGGAAAAACTGTTTTTT. This encodes CASSQSQGQEKLFF.

In its sample, this clonotype was seen a few times. This chain connects TRBV7-9 to TRBJ2-7; no definite D call. Deletions cut 5 bases from V and 0 bases from J, with 14 bases between. Germline-derived CDR1 and CDR2 are SEHNR and FQNEAQ (reference sequence). CDR3 length: 15 amino acids. CDR3 sequence: CASSPSTTFSYEQYF. The CDR3 coding sequence is TGTGCCAGCAGCCCTTCGACCACTTTCTCCTACGAGCAGTACTTC.

This clonotype was detected a few times. V is TRBV12-3 or TRBV12-4 and J is TRBJ2-7, with 10 bases identical to TRBD2. V shed 4 bases, J shed 1 base, and the junction held 7 bases outside the gene matches. The length of the CDR3 is 16 residues. As DNA, the CDR3 is TGTGCCAGCAGTTCGACCCGGACTAGCGGTTCCTACGAGCAGTACTTC. Encoded protein: CASSSTRTSGSYEQYF.

There are a few counts of this clonotype. The rearrangement uses TRBV7-2 and TRBJ2-4; D not resolved. V lost 2 bases and J 8 bases, leaving 10 bases between the germline ends. CDR3 size: 13 residues. CDR1 is SGHTA, CDR2 FQGNSA, per germline. DNA of the CDR3: TGTGCCAGCAGCTTAACCCGCGTGGACATTCAGTACTTC. It encodes CASSLTRVDIQYF.

This clonotype was counted a few times. The gene calls are TRBV3-1 and TRBJ1-1; no clear D gene. Looked up from germline, CDR1 is LGHDT and CDR2 is YNNKEL (reference sequence). Between the trimmed V and J ends, which lost 1 base and 1 base, there was a span of 10 bases. This CDR3 spans 15 amino acids. CDR3: CASSQARGGNTEAFF. Here the CDR3 DNA reads TGTGCCAGCAGCCAAGCTCGAGGCGGGAACACTGAAGCTTTCTTT.

This clonotype was seen more than once but under ten times. The J gene is TRBJ1-1, the V gene TRBV7-2; D ambiguous. The ends were cut back, 1 base at V and 7 bases at J, with 7 bases in the middle. The CDR3 has 12 residues. CDR1 and CDR2 from the germline V gene are SGHTA and FQGNSA. The CDR3 DNA reads as TGTGCCAGCAGCTTAGGCGGGTATGAAGCTTTCTTT. Amino acid sequence: CASSLGGYEAFF.

The chain employs TRBV20-1 and TRBJ1-6; 11 bases are shared with TRBD1. The CDR3 sequence is 15 residues long. The germline CDR1 and CDR2 sequences are DFQATT and SNEGSKA (reference sequence). V trimming: 6 bases; J trimming: 9 bases; junction bases outside the gene matches: 10. CDR3 in DNA: TGCAGTGCGAGCCGGACAGGGGGCTTTGGTTCACCCCTCCACTTT. It specifies CSASRTGGFGSPLHF.

The J gene is TRBJ2-1, the V gene TRBV20-1; 7 nucleotides align to TRBD2. Trimming at V came to 1 base and at J to 1 base, leaving 10 bases not matched to a gene. The CDR3 has 17 residues. Germline CDR1 DFQATT, CDR2 SNEGSKA (reference sequence). The CDR3 protein is CSARGRGGSGSYNEQFF. CDR3 in DNA: TGCAGTGCTAGAGGGCGTGGCGGGAGTGGGTCCTACAATGAGCAGTTCTTC.

This clonotype has at least ten counts. The chain links TRBV12-3 or TRBV12-4 to TRBJ1-1; the D is unclear. The CDR3 is made up of 13 amino acids. V shed 7 bases and J shed 1 base, with 10 bases lying between them. CDR3 in amino acids: CASTLAKNTEAFF. The CDR3 nucleotides read TGTGCCAGCACTCTGGCGAAGAACACTGAAGCTTTCTTT.